A single sample gave rise to the 8 T cell receptor beta chains below, sequenced in a study of a mutant IDH1 vaccine in newly diagnosed glioma. Time point given: baseline, week 1 (first vaccination visit). Documented treatment: pre-vaccination baseline after standard-of-care therapy. Method: immunoSEQ multiplex PCR; TCRdb's copy keeps in-frame clones and lacks some. The sample lists about 38,000 clones; roughly 80% were seen once. This material consisted of PBMCs, taken from a glioma patient treated with radiotherapy, temozolomide or both. These receptor sequences come from a man aged 35 to 55 with glioma. Some clones in this sample may be carry-over from other donors' samples.

The J gene is TRBJ1-2, the V gene TRBV27; D possibly corresponds to TRBD1 (5 bases). This CDR3 is 13 amino acids long. Germline V gene sequence: CDR1 MNHEY, CDR2 SMNVEV (reference sequence). V lost 3 bases and J lost 2, with 7 bases in between. The CDR3 reads CASSFAGNYGYTF. In DNA form, the CDR3 reads TGTGCCAGCAGTTTTGCAGGGAACTATGGCTACACCTTC.

This chain links TRBV4-2 with TRBJ1-2; D may be TRBD1 (6 bases). The ends were cut back, 1 base at V and 8 bases at J, with 14 bases in the middle. This CDR3 is 14 amino acids long. Per the germline V gene, CDR1 is LGHNA and CDR2 is YNFKEQ. The CDR3 loop reads CASSQVSGGKGYTF. The CDR3 coding sequence is TGTGCCAGCAGCCAAGTATCCGGGGGCAAAGGCTACACCTTC.

The rearrangement joins TRBV19 to TRBJ2-1; TRBD1 might be the D (5 bases). The germline V and J ends were trimmed by 4 bases and 7 bases, with 14 bases remaining between them. The CDR3 has 14 residues. Germline lookup yields CDR1 LNHDA and CDR2 SQIVND (reference sequence). CDR3 nucleotide sequence: TGTGCCAGTAGTACGGACCTAGGGGTTAATGAGCAGTTCTTC. Translation: CASSTDLGVNEQFF. Complete variable domain (other parts from reference TRBV19 and TRBJ2-1): DGGITQSPKYLFRKEGQNVTLSCEQNLNHDAMYWYRQDPGQGLRLIYYSQIVNDFQKGDIAEGYSVSREKKESFPLTVTSAQKNPTAFYLCASSTDLGVNEQFFGPGTRLTVL.

The chain has TRBV5-1 and TRBJ2-7; 15 positions agree with TRBD2. The germline V gene has CDR1 SGHRS and CDR2 YFSETQ. J lost 4 bases, V lost 4 bases, and 6 bases had no gene match. CDR3 length: 16 amino acids. CDR3 nucleotide sequence: TGCGCCAGCAGCGGGACTAGCGGGGGGCTCCTTTACGAGCAGTACTTC. Translation: CASSGTSGGLLYEQYF. Based on the CDR3 plus reference TRBV5-1 and TRBJ2-7, the full variable domain is KAGVTQTPRYLIKTRGQQVTLSCSPISGHRSVSWYQQTPGQGLQFLFEYFSETQRNKGNFPGRFSGRQFSNSRSEMNVSTLELGDSALYLCASSGTSGGLLYEQYFGPGTRLTVT.

The chain recombines TRBV4-3 with TRBJ1-5; 8 bases are a match to TRBD1. The V and J ends lost 3 bases and 2 bases, in that order; junction bases with no gene match: 6. Germline lookup yields CDR1 LGHNA and CDR2 YSLEER. This CDR3 contains 16 residues. The CDR3 region is CASSQDSTGGNQPQHF. The CDR3 bases are TGCGCCAGCAGCCAGGACTCGACAGGGGGCAATCAGCCCCAGCATTTT.

The chain recombines TRBV2 with TRBJ2-7; D is perhaps TRBD1 or TRBD2 (5 bases each). Looked up from germline, CDR1 is SNHLY and CDR2 is FYNNEI. The CDR3 has 15 amino acids. V was clipped by 3 bases and J by 1 base, with 13 bases between them. CDR3 nucleotides: TGTGCCAGCAGTGAGAAAGGGACGTTTTCCTACGAGCAGTACTTC. Amino acid sequence: CASSEKGTFSYEQYF.

The J gene is TRBJ1-2, the V gene TRBV10-2; unclear D gene. This CDR3 is built from 12 residues. V dropped 6 bases and J dropped 1 base, with 6 bases sitting between them. Germline V gene data show CDR1 as WSHSY and CDR2 as SAAADI. CDR3 loop: CASRDYNYGYTF. DNA of the CDR3: TGCGCCAGCAGGGATTATAACTATGGCTACACCTTC.

This clone has only one observation. This chain links TRBV9 with TRBJ2-3; perhaps TRBD2 as D (6 bases). The CDR3 runs 16 residues. The V end lost 2 bases, the J end lost 2 bases, and 15 bases lay between the germline ends. Germline V gene lookup returns CDR1 SGDLS and CDR2 YYNGEE. The CDR3 here is CASSVVGGKFTDTQYF. The CDR3 bases are TGTGCCAGCAGCGTTGTGGGGGGAAAGTTCACAGATACGCAGTATTTT.